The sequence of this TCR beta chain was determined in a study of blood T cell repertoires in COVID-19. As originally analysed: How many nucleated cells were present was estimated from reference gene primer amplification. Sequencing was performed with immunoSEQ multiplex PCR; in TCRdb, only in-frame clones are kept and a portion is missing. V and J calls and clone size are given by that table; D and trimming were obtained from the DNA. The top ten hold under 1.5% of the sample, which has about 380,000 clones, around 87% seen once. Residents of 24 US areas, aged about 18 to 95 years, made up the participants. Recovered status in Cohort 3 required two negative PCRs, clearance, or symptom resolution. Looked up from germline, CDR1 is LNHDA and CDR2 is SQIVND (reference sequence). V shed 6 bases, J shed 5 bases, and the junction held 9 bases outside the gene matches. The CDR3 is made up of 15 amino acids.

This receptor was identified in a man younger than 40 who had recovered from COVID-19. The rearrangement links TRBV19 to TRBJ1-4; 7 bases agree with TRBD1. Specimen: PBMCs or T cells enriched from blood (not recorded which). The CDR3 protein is CASSPVTGQNEKLFF. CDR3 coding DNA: TGTGCCAGTAGCCCCGTGACAGGGCAAAATGAAAAACTGTTTTTT. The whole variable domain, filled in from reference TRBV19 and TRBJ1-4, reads DGGITQSPKYLFRKEGQNVTLSCEQNLNHDAMYWYRQDPGQGLRLIYYSQIVNDFQKGDIAEGYSVSREKKESFPLTVTSAQKNPTAFYLCASSPVTGQNEKLFFGSGTQLSVL.